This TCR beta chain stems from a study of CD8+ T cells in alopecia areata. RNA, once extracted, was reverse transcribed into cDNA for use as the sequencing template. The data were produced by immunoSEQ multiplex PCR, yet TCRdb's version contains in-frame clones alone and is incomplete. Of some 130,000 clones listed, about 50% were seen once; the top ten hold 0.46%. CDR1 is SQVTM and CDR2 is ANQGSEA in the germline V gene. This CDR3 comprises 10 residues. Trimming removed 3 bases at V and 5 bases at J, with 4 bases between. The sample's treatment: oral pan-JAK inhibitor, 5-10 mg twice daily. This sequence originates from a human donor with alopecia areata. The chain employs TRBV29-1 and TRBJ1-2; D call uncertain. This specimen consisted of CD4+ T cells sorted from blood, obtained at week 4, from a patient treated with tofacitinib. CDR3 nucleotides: TGCAGCGTTGACGGGTATGGCTACACCTTC. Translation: CSVDGYGYTF.